This entry lists 8 T cell receptor beta chains sequenced from one sample in a study of shared clonotypes between healthy human individuals (dated by TCRdb to about 2020). Libraries were constructed by the immunoSEQ multiplex PCR assay. This is the immuneACCESS table as TCRdb keeps it, with only in-frame sequences that have V and J called. A part of the clones is gone; compared with another copy, unresolved V genes explain less than half, and the rest is unexplained. The sample profile shows about 2 million clones; 85% to 95% of them were found once. About 0.13% of the sample goes to the ten largest clones. Sequenced material: naive CD4+ T cells sorted from blood. In the paper's terms, the cell subset or site label means: CD45RA+ positively selected. The receptors stem from a man between 18 and 29 years old in good health.

The rearrangement joins TRBV6-5 to TRBJ2-1, with 14 bases identical to TRBD2. The CDR3 consists of 14 residues. Germline loops: CDR1 MNHEY, CDR2 SVGAGI. The J segment lost 9 bases and the V segment lost 7 bases, leaving 5 bases of the junction unmatched. CDR3 DNA sequence: TGTGCCAGCAAAACGGGACTAGCGGGGGTTGAGCAGTTCTTC. Its protein product is CASKTGLAGVEQFF.

A single count supports this clone. Here the CDR3 reads CASSASDWNRGQFF. In DNA, the CDR3 is TGTGCCAGCAGCGCCTCCGACTGGAATCGTGGGCAGTTCTTC. V usage is TRBV11-1 and J usage is TRBJ2-1, with D unresolved. Between the trimmed V and J ends, which lost 5 bases and 12 bases, there was a span of 20 bases. CDR1 SGHAT and CDR2 FQDESV come from the germline V gene (reference sequence). The CDR3 is 14 amino acids.

J is TRBJ1-4 and V is TRBV4-2, with a tentative D call TRBD1 (6 bases). CDR1 LGHNA and CDR2 YNFKEQ come from the germline V gene. The CDR3 length is 17 residues. V lost 0 bases and J lost 4, with 15 bases in between. The CDR3 spells CASSQDRGAQLNEKLFF. For the CDR3, the DNA is TGTGCCAGCAGCCAAGATCGGGGGGCCCAACTTAATGAAAAACTGTTTTTT.

This clone has just one count. The V and J genes are TRBV30 and TRBJ2-7; D is uncertain. Germline CDR1 GTSNPN, CDR2 SVGIG (reference sequence). This CDR3 has 14 residues. Trimming removed 0 bases from V and 3 bases from J, with 12 bases in between. CDR3 DNA: TGTGCCTGGAGTGTGGCAGCGCAAGTCTACGAGCAGTACTTC. Translation: CAWSVAAQVYEQYF.

The chain recombines TRBV5-4 with TRBJ2-3; D call uncertain. V was shortened by 1 base and J by 2 bases, with 5 bases between the two germline ends. The CDR3 length is 13 residues. CDR1 and CDR2 (germline): SGHNT, YYREEE (reference sequence). DNA of the CDR3: TGTGCCAGCAGCTTGACCGCCACAGATACGCAGTATTTT. It translates to CASSLTATDTQYF.

The genes are TRBV5-6 and TRBJ1-2, with D hard to call. Germline CDR1 reads SGHDT; CDR2 reads YYEEEE. CDR3 length: 11 residues. V shed 2 bases and J shed 5 bases, with 4 bases lying between them. In DNA, the CDR3 is TGTGCCAGCAGCTTTAGGTATGGCTACACCTTC. Its protein is CASSFRYGYTF.

The CDR3 protein is CASSQFWGVTGELFF. CDR3 sequence (DNA): TGTGCCAGCAGTCAGTTCTGGGGAGTCACCGGGGAGCTGTTTTTT. V and J are TRBV5-4 and TRBJ2-2; a weak D match, TRBD2 (5 bases). Trimming cost V 5 bases and J 4 bases, with 15 bases left between them. The CDR3 extends over 15 amino acids. In germline, CDR1 is SGHNT, CDR2 YYREEE (reference sequence).

The chain joins TRBV5-1 to TRBJ2-7; 9 bases align to TRBD1. J was trimmed by 6 bases and V by 4 bases; bases with no gene match: 5. CDR3 length: 13 amino acids. Germline V gene sequence: CDR1 SGHRS, CDR2 YFSETQ. In DNA form, the CDR3 reads TGCGCCAGCAGCGGCGGACAGGGGACCGAGCAGTACTTC. Residues: CASSGGQGTEQYF.